The text below deals with one TCR beta chain. This sample stems from a study of blood T cell repertoires in COVID-19. The table came from immunoSEQ multiplex PCR; TCRdb's copy has only in-frame clones and leaves some out. The table records a few hundred thousand clones, approximately 84% of them present only once. Per the germline V gene, CDR1 is ENHRY and CDR2 is SYGVKD. This CDR3 comprises 15 residues. The germline V and J ends were trimmed by 6 bases and 4 bases, with 18 bases remaining between them. This chain uses TRBV10-3 with TRBJ1-2; maybe TRBD1 (5 bases). The receptor comes from a woman under 40 who had recovered from COVID-19. The sample was PBMCs or T cells enriched from blood (not recorded which). Written as DNA, the CDR3 is TGTGCCATCAGCGCAGGGTCGGGCGGCGGCTATGGCTACACCTTC. Translation: CAISAGSGGGYGYTF.